These T cell receptor beta chains were read from a single sample in a study of CD8+ T cells in alopecia areata. The repertoire was sequenced with immunoSEQ multiplex PCR; TCRdb's copy has only in-frame clones and lacks some. The table lists about 110,000 clones, 59% of them singletons. The specimen was CD8+ T cells sorted from blood. All receptors derive from a human donor in good health. Each CDR3 is given with its conserved first and last residue. The order of the fields is J gene, D gene, V gene, CDR3 protein. The D gene is left open where the match is weak.

>TRBJ1-1|TRBD1|TRBV30
CAWGPGQGVNTEAFF
>TRBJ1-6|-|TRBV27
CASSPQNSPLHF
>TRBJ2-5|TRBD2|TRBV4-1
CASSPGGASGPQETQYF
>TRBJ2-5|TRBD1|TRBV29-1
CSARGDSRETQYF
>TRBJ2-3|-|TRBV29-1
CSVEAPGTYYAQYF
>TRBJ2-7|TRBD2|TRBV27
CASSLELAGFYEQYF
>TRBJ2-7|-|TRBV11-2
CASRPRTRGVYEQYF
>TRBJ2-1|-|TRBV9
CASSVSQDRGSYNEQFF
>TRBJ2-1|TRBD1|TRBV30
CAWSAGTGRFLTYNEQFF
>TRBJ1-1|-|TRBV15
CATSSSQRPGFVAFF
>TRBJ1-2|-|TRBV9
CASSVDGSAYGYTF
>TRBJ2-5|-|TRBV6-6
CASSYGNKGTQYF
>TRBJ1-1|-|TRBV30
CAWHGMNTEAFF
>TRBJ1-2|-|TRBV15
CATSRDGGRGLGYTF
>TRBJ1-1|-|TRBV4-3
CASSQGTLNTEAFF